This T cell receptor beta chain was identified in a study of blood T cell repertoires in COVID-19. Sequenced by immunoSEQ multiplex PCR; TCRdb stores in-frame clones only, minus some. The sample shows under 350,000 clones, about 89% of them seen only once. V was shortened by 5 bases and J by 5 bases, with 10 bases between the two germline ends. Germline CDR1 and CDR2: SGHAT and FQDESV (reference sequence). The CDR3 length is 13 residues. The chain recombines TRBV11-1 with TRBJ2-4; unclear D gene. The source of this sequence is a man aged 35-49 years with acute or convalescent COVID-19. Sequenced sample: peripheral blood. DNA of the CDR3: TGTGCCAGCAGCCTCGAGCCCCAAAACATTCAGTACTTC. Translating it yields CASSLEPQNIQYF.